This T cell receptor (beta chain) was identified in a study of T-cell reconstitution after alpha-beta-depleted transplantation in children. The CDR3 is 14 residues long. V lost 3 bases and J lost 2, with 8 bases in between. Germline V CDR1 and CDR2: MNHNS, SASEGT. Notes on the study in general: Several hundred expanded graft clones reportedly were the source of alpha-beta T cells about two months after transplant. Day-60 TCRbeta diversity that was high in some patients was derived from surviving recipient T cells and thymic progenitors. At the one-year point after transplant, T-cell counts and TCRbeta diversity were found to come mostly from T cells that had been newly produced.

This sample's TCRbeta library carried unique molecular identifier barcodes. A single record per CDR3 protein comes from TCRdb applying MiXCR to the PCR reads. Counted here are about 110,000 distinct CDR3 sequences, around 10% occurring once; the ten biggest clones make up 34%. This clonotype was counted many times. Its antigen remains unidentified. Sequencing used PBMCs, obtained before TCRalphabeta/CD19-depleted stem cell transplant. The rearrangement uses TRBV6-1 and TRBJ1-3; D may be TRBD1 (5 bases). The TCR sequence derives from a boy younger than 10 with acute lymphoblastic leukemia, due to receive a stem cell transplant. The CDR3 DNA reads TGTGCCAGCAGTGACCGACAGACTGGAAACACCATATATTTT. Translated: CASSDRQTGNTIYF.